This paragraph reports one TCR beta chain. Its antigen is not known. 60 Vbeta and 13 Jbeta primers were used in PCR. Original methodology: Later work found roughly 80 million unique TCR beta chains, with 9.5 million to 12 million shared. Libraries were prepared by immunoSEQ multiplex PCR; TCRdb keeps only in-frame clonotypes and omits some of them. The V and J calls and the clone size are those of that table, but D and trimming were determined from the DNA. This sample has about 170,000 clones, with roughly 81% found just once. Germline-derived CDR1 and CDR2 are SGHNT and YYREEE (reference sequence). This CDR3 region has 14 residues. V shed 0 bases and J shed 5 bases, with 10 bases lying between them. Healthy bone marrow donors supplied every sample. These data belong to a study of cytomegalovirus exposure and HLA in healthy donors. The study, taken as a whole, reports: Using a false discovery rate of 0.05, a later analysis showed that approximately 17,000 TCR beta sequences were associated with HLA alleles. As was reported, the classifier diagnosed cytomegalovirus status with high specificity and sensitivity.

The sequence derives from a man aged 18 to 29 in good health and CMV-seropositive. The rearrangement links TRBV5-4 to TRBJ2-3; D is perhaps TRBD1 (6 bases). Specimen: PBMCs. The CDR3 is CASSLVDREDTQYF. CDR3 DNA: TGTGCCAGCAGCTTGGTGGACAGAGAAGATACGCAGTATTTT.